This record covers a single TCR beta chain. Its target is unknown. The data were obtained in a study of cytomegalovirus exposure and HLA in healthy donors. Broader study findings: An analysis done earlier found most TCR beta V segments productive about 87% or about 30% of the time. Later analysis identified a missense DCLRE1C variant that was linked to TCR beta V- and J-gene trimming. The HLA-A and HLA-B alleles of most subjects were reportedly predicted accurately from TCR beta sequences.

PCR was performed using 60 Vbeta and 13 Jbeta primers. The repertoire was sequenced with immunoSEQ multiplex PCR; TCRdb's copy has only in-frame clones and lacks some. The table records 150,000 to 200,000 clones, 68% of them present only once. J gave up 9 bases and V 0 bases, and 5 bases lay outside the gene matches. CDR3 length: 15 amino acids. Germline V gene lookup returns CDR1 SEHNR and CDR2 FQNEAQ (reference sequence). The clonotype comes from a woman between 40 and 50 years old in good health and CMV-seropositive. The rearrangement links TRBV7-9 to TRBJ2-1, with TRBD2 matching 10 bases. The sequencing input was PBMCs. CDR3 sequence reads: CASSLASSGSLEQFF. The CDR3 DNA reads as TGTGCCAGCAGCTTAGCGTCTAGCGGGAGCCTTGAGCAGTTCTTC.